This T cell receptor beta chain originates from a study of T cell clonality in common variable immunodeficiency. Study findings and constraints: In common variable immunodeficiency, TCR beta chains reportedly carried fewer deletions and N-nucleotide insertions.

Assay: immunoSEQ multiplex PCR; the TCRdb copy retains only in-frame clones and omits some. The sample yields 20,000 to 30,000 clones, without any singletons. CVID meant reduced serum IgG, IgA and/or IgM plus specific antibody deficiency. Heparinized whole blood, roughly 5 to 9 ml, came from each donor. This CDR3 contains 14 residues. The germline V and J ends were trimmed by 3 bases and 5 bases, with 12 bases remaining between them. In germline, CDR1 is SGHAT, CDR2 FQNNGV. This clone occurred many times. What it binds is not known. The missing CDR3 end, 3 residues past where the read stops, is filled in from the germline J gene.

The V gene is TRBV11-2, the J gene TRBJ2-3; D possibly corresponds to TRBD1 (6 bases). The sequenced sample consisted of peripheral blood mononuclear cells. This sequence was found in a human donor with common variable immunodeficiency. CDR3 residues: CASSLTGSVDTQYF. The DNA read from the CDR3 is TGTGCCAGCAGCTTGACAGGTTCGGTAGATACG.